Following are 28 T cell receptor beta chains from one sample sequenced in a study of shared T cell receptors in the human thymus. Profiled with immunoSEQ multiplex PCR; TCRdb holds only in-frame clones, not every one. The sample has around 730,000 clones, 80% to 90% seen once. The sample was also linked to a second study, of human thymus T cells.

Sequencing was performed on thymocytes. Every receptor here comes from a girl under three years old with a congenital heart defect.

This chain joins TRBV27 and TRBJ2-7, with D uncertain. CDR1 and CDR2 from the germline V gene are MNHEY and SMNVEV (reference sequence). The CDR3 has 14 residues. V gave up 2 bases and J gave up 2 bases, with 10 bases separating them. CDR3 protein: CASSLVAQTYEQYF. The CDR3, as DNA: TGTGCCAGCAGTTTAGTGGCACAAACCTACGAGCAGTACTTC.

The chain combines TRBV19 with TRBJ1-6; TRBD1 matches at 7 bases. With V trimmed by 3 bases and J by 7 bases, 6 bases remained unmatched. This CDR3 spans 15 amino acids. Germline values: CDR1 LNHDA, CDR2 SQIVND (reference sequence). CDR3 loop: CASSIRQGRNSPLHF. As DNA, the CDR3 is TGTGCCAGTAGTATCCGACAGGGAAGGAATTCACCCCTCCACTTT.

The gene calls are TRBV14 and TRBJ2-4, with D unresolved. Germline CDR1 reads SGHDN; CDR2 reads FVKESK. V lost 5 bases and J lost 0, with 14 bases in between. The CDR3 sequence is 16 residues long. CDR3 sequence: CASSDPDGLAKNIQYF. The CDR3 nucleotides read TGTGCCAGCAGCGATCCCGACGGGTTAGCCAAAAACATTCAGTACTTC.

This sequence joins TRBV15 and TRBJ1-2; perhaps TRBD1 as D (6 bases). Germline V gene sequence: CDR1 LNHNV, CDR2 YYDKDF (reference sequence). Trimming removed 3 bases from V and 4 bases from J, with 18 bases in between. The CDR3 is 16 amino acids. CDR3 in amino acids: CATSSHQGSRIYGYTF. CDR3 nucleotides: TGTGCCACCAGCAGTCATCAGGGGTCCCGAATCTATGGCTACACCTTC.

V is TRBV6-1 and J is TRBJ2-5, with TRBD1 identical over 7 bases. V gave up 5 bases and J gave up 2 bases; unmatched junction bases: 2. The CDR3 spans 13 residues. CDR1 and CDR2 from the germline V gene are MNHNS and SASEGT. CDR3 amino acids: CASSPRGQETQYF. The CDR3, as DNA: TGTGCCAGCAGTCCCAGGGGGCAAGAGACCCAGTACTTC.

The chain recombines TRBV9 with TRBJ2-2; D not certain. The CDR3 sequence is 15 residues long. CDR1 and CDR2 (germline): SGDLS, YYNGEE. V was cut by 1 base and J by 6 bases, with 13 bases left in between. The CDR3, as DNA: TGTGCCAGCAGCGTAAGAGTTGAGGTGTCCGGGGAGCTGTTTTTT. Translating it yields CASSVRVEVSGELFF.

The chain employs TRBV11-2 and TRBJ1-3; D remains unclear. The germline V gene has CDR1 SGHAT and CDR2 FQNNGV. This CDR3 contains 16 residues. V was shortened by 1 base and J by 0 bases, with 10 bases between the two germline ends. The CDR3: CASSLGSQLSGNTIYF. The CDR3 region has the DNA TGTGCCAGCAGCTTAGGTAGCCAGCTCTCTGGAAACACCATATATTTT.

V gene TRBV7-6 combines with J gene TRBJ2-5, with 9 bases aligning to TRBD2. The V and J ends lost 1 base and 2 bases, in that order; junction bases with no gene match: 17. Germline V gene sequence: CDR1 SGHVS, CDR2 FNYEAQ. CDR3 length: 20 residues. This CDR3 reads CASSLGSGGIHPVTQETQYF. CDR3 nucleotides: TGTGCCAGCAGCTTAGGTAGCGGGGGAATTCACCCGGTAACACAAGAGACCCAGTACTTC. The full variable domain, in which reference TRBV7-6 and TRBJ2-5 provide the parts outside the CDR3, is GAGVSQSPRYKVTKRGQDVALRCDPISGHVSLYWYRQALGQGPEFLTYFNYEAQQDKSGLPNDRFSAERPEGSISTLTIQRTEQRDSAMYRCASSLGSGGIHPVTQETQYFGPGTRLLVL.

V usage is TRBV10-3 and J usage is TRBJ1-2; D is unclear. This CDR3 is 19 amino acids long. V lost 6 bases to trimming and J lost 4 bases, with 30 bases between them. Germline assignment: CDR1 ENHRY and CDR2 SYGVKD. The CDR3 is CAISPNATGSPSEVYGYTF. Written as DNA, the CDR3 is TGTGCCATCAGCCCGAATGCCACGGGTTCCCCCTCGGAAGTCTATGGCTACACCTTC.

This chain links TRBV4-1 with TRBJ1-2; perhaps TRBD1 as D (5 bases). Trimming pared 2 bases from V and 5 bases from J, leaving 27 bases between. This CDR3 is built from 19 residues. The germline CDR1 and CDR2 sequences are MGHRA and YSYEKL. The CDR3 loop is CASSQSWGRTYLQTYGYTF. The CDR3 DNA follows: TGCGCCAGCAGCCAATCCTGGGGCAGAACCTACCTCCAAACTTATGGCTACACCTTC.

This sequence joins TRBV7-3 and TRBJ2-3, with 7 positions matching TRBD2. The CDR3 has 18 amino acids. Germline V gives CDR1 SGHTA, CDR2 FQGTGA. Trimming removed 0 bases from V and 3 bases from J; junction bases left unmatched: 12. The CDR3 reads CASSLTPRALAETDTQYF. DNA of the CDR3: TGTGCCAGCAGCTTAACCCCACGCGCGCTAGCGGAGACAGATACGCAGTATTTT.

The J gene is TRBJ2-7, the V gene TRBV7-8; 8 positions match TRBD1. Germline assignment: CDR1 SGHVS and CDR2 FQNEAQ. V was pared by 1 base and J by 5 bases, with 16 bases of the junction left unmatched. The CDR3 consists of 18 residues. The CDR3 DNA sequence: TGTGCCAGCAGCTTAGGGCCCAGGACCGGGACAGGATCCCACGAGCAGTACTTC. This translates into CASSLGPRTGTGSHEQYF.

In its sample, this clone was seen once. Here the CDR3 DNA reads TGCGCCAGCAGCCAAGACCTGGACACCCCGAGGTTCTTC. It encodes CASSQDLDTPRFF. This chain connects TRBV4-3 to TRBJ2-1, with D maybe TRBD1 (5 bases). Trimming removed 0 bases at V and 15 bases at J, with 15 bases between. The CDR3 has 13 amino acids. Germline CDR1 is LGHNA and CDR2 is YSLEER.

This clone was counted once. The chain has TRBV6-5 and TRBJ2-5, with D possibly TRBD1 on 6 matching bases. The V gene's germline CDR1 is MNHEY and CDR2 SVGAGI. This CDR3 contains 16 residues. V was clipped by 2 bases and J by 3 bases, with 16 bases between them. The CDR3 DNA reads as TGTGCCAGCAGTTACGCCCCAAAGGGGGTCAAAGAGACCCAGTACTTC. It is translated as CASSYAPKGVKETQYF.

This chain connects TRBV7-2 to TRBJ2-1, with D perhaps matching TRBD2 (5 bases). The V gene's germline CDR1 is SGHTA and CDR2 FQGNSA. V lost 5 bases to trimming and J lost 10 bases, with 21 bases between them. This CDR3 region has 15 residues. Here the CDR3 DNA reads TGTGCCAGCAGCGACCCACGGTCCCTCGGAGGAGAGCAGTTCTTC. Translating gives CASSDPRSLGGEQFF. Variable domain in full (rest from reference TRBV7-2 and TRBJ2-1): GAGVSQSPSNKVTEKGKDVELRCDPISGHTALYWYRQSLGQGLEFLIYFQGNSAPDKSGLPSDRFSAERTGGSVSTLTIQRTQQEDSAVYLCASSDPRSLGGEQFFGPGTRLTVL.

The gene calls are TRBV10-3 and TRBJ1-2; D unclear. V was shortened by 7 bases and J by 4 bases, with 13 bases between the two germline ends. The germline V gene encodes CDR1 ENHRY and CDR2 SYGVKD. The CDR3 contains 13 residues. The CDR3 DNA sequence: TGTGCCATCAAGACTGGTCTGGGCTATGGCTACACCTTC. The encoded protein is CAIKTGLGYGYTF.

The chain is built from TRBV27 and TRBJ1-6, with D possibly TRBD1 on 5 matching bases. The CDR3 is made up of 19 amino acids. Germline V gene lookup returns CDR1 MNHEY and CDR2 SMNVEV (reference sequence). The ends were cut back, 6 bases at V and 8 bases at J, with 29 bases in the middle. The CDR3 DNA reads TGTGCCAGCAGCCTCTTCAGGGATCAGTGCGGTGTCGGTCATTCACCCCTCCACTTT. Amino acid sequence: CASSLFRDQCGVGHSPLHF.

The chain recombines TRBV7-9 with TRBJ1-1; D is unclear. Deletions cut 5 bases from V and 7 bases from J, with 2 bases between. The CDR3 runs to 9 residues. CDR1 is SEHNR, CDR2 FQNEAQ, per germline (reference sequence). The CDR3 here is CASSLEAFF. CDR3 sequence (DNA): TGTGCCAGCAGCCTTGAAGCTTTCTTT.

This clone was seen a single time. The chain joins TRBV12-5 to TRBJ2-3; D perhaps matches TRBD1 (5 bases). The CDR3 is 16 residues long. The V gene lost 6 bases and the J gene lost 3 bases, with 19 bases spanning the gap. CDR1 is LGHNT and CDR2 is FRNRAP in the germline V gene. The CDR3 here is CASGPPPDTPTDTQYF. The CDR3 DNA follows: TGTGCTAGTGGCCCACCCCCGGACACCCCAACAGATACGCAGTATTTT.

The chain uses TRBV10-2 and TRBJ2-4; the match to TRBD1 covers 7 bases. The length of the CDR3 is 17 residues. V shed 7 bases, J shed 0 bases, and the junction held 12 bases outside the gene matches. The germline gives CDR1 WSHSY, CDR2 SAAADI. CDR3 nucleotides: TGCGCCAGCATCCAGACTACCACAGGGGTAGCCAAAAACATTCAGTACTTC. This gives the protein CASIQTTTGVAKNIQYF.

This sequence joins TRBV27 and TRBJ2-7, with 8 bases lining up with TRBD1. Germline CDR1 and CDR2: MNHEY and SMNVEV (reference sequence). This CDR3 contains 13 residues. J was trimmed by 2 bases and V by 6 bases; bases with no gene match: 3. This CDR3 reads CASRDRDAYEQYF. CDR3 DNA: TGTGCCAGCAGGGACAGGGATGCCTACGAGCAGTACTTC.

This clone showed up just once. The rearrangement joins TRBV4-1 to TRBJ1-4; possible D gene TRBD1, 5 bases. CDR1 and CDR2 from the germline V gene are MGHRA and YSYEKL. V was shortened by 1 base and J by 12 bases, with 12 bases between the two germline ends. CDR3 length equals 13 residues. CDR3: CASSQVTGWELFF. The CDR3 region has the DNA TGCGCCAGCAGCCAAGTTACAGGTTGGGAACTGTTTTTT.

The chain couples TRBV5-1 to TRBJ2-1; a possible D gene is TRBD1 (6 bases). Trimming removed 3 bases from V and 8 bases from J, with 15 bases in between. The length of the CDR3 is 14 residues. Germline CDR1 reads SGHRS; CDR2 reads YFSETQ. Here the CDR3 reads CASSSTGLGDEQFF. CDR3 DNA sequence: TGCGCCAGCAGCTCTACAGGGCTTGGGGATGAGCAGTTCTTC.

This rearrangement joins TRBV18 to TRBJ1-3, with 7 bases identical to TRBD1. V shed 4 bases, J shed 0 bases, and the junction held 6 bases outside the gene matches. Per the germline V gene, CDR1 is KGHSH and CDR2 is LQKENI. This CDR3 region has 16 residues. CDR3 region: CASSRGQESSGNTIYF. The CDR3 coding sequence is TGTGCCAGCTCACGCGGACAGGAAAGCTCTGGAAACACCATATATTTT. Full variable domain (missing parts from reference TRBV18 and TRBJ1-3): NAGVMQNPRHLVRRRGQEARLRCSPMKGHSHVYWYRQLPEEGLKFMVYLQKENIIDESGMPKERFSAEFPKEGPSILRIQQVVRGDSAAYFCASSRGQESSGNTIYFGEGSWLTVV.

The chain is built from TRBV5-5 and TRBJ1-4; D ambiguous. From germline, CDR1 is SGHKS and CDR2 YYEKEE (reference sequence). The ends were cut back, 0 bases at V and 0 bases at J, with 15 bases in the middle. This CDR3 is 18 amino acids long. CDR3 protein: CASSLERRFRATNEKLFF. CDR3 bases: TGTGCCAGCAGCTTGGAGCGCCGTTTTCGAGCAACTAATGAAAAACTGTTTTTT.

This clone was seen more than once but under ten times. The gene calls are TRBV4-3 and TRBJ2-7, with 8 nucleotides matching TRBD1. Unmatched junction bases numbered 8, after V lost 3 bases and J lost 4 bases. The CDR3 covers 15 residues. Germline V CDR1 and CDR2: LGHNA, YSLEER. The CDR3 here is CASSQARQGPYEQYF. As DNA, the CDR3 is TGCGCCAGCAGCCAGGCCCGACAGGGGCCTTACGAGCAGTACTTC.

The rearrangement uses TRBV7-2 and TRBJ2-7; the D gene is possibly TRBD1 (6 bases). The CDR3 runs to 11 residues. V gave up 3 bases and J gave up 11 bases, with 11 bases separating them. The germline V gene has CDR1 SGHTA and CDR2 FQGNSA. CDR3 residues: CASSFQGFKYF. In DNA, the CDR3 is TGTGCCAGCAGCTTCCAGGGGTTCAAGTACTTC.

The chain carries TRBV10-3 and TRBJ2-7; 12 bases map to TRBD2. Germline V gene sequence: CDR1 ENHRY, CDR2 SYGVKD. The CDR3 runs 13 residues. V lost 9 bases and J lost 2; bases outside the gene matches: 2. The CDR3 loop is CAIRLAGAYEQYF. CDR3 bases: TGTGCCATTAGACTAGCGGGGGCCTACGAGCAGTACTTC.